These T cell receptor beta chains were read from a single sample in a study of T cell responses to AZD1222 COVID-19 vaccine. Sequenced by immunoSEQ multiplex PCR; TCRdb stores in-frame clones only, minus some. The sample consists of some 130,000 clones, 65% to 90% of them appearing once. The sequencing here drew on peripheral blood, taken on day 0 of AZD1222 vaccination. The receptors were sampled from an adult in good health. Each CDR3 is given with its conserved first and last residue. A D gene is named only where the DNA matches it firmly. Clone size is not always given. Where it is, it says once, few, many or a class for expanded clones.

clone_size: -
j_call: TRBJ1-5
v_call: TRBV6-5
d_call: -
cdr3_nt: TGTGCCAGCAGTTTACTGTCAGGGTACCTCCAGCATTTT
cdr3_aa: CASSLLSGYLQHF

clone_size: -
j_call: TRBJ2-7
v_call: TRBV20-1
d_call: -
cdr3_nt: TGCAGTGCTAGTGTGGGCCCCTCTTGGGAGCAGTACTTC
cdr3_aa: CSASVGPSWEQYF

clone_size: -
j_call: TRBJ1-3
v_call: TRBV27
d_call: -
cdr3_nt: TGTGCCAGCAGTCGATTTTCTTCCATATCTGGAAACACCATATATTTT
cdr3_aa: CASSRFSSISGNTIYF

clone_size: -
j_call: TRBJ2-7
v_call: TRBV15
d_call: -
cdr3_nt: TGTGCCACCAGCAGAGGAGGAGGAGTTAGCTCCTACGAGCAGTACTTC
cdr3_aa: CATSRGGGVSSYEQYF

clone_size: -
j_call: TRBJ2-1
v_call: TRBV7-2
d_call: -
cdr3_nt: TGTGCCAGCAGCTTAAGGTCCTCTACGGATGAGCAGTTCTTC
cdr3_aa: CASSLRSSTDEQFF

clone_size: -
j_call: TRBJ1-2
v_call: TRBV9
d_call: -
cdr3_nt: TGTGCCAGCAGCGTAGGCACGGCCTATGGCTACACCTTC
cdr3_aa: CASSVGTAYGYTF

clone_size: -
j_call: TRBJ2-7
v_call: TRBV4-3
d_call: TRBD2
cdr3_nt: TGCGCCAGCAGCCATTATAGCGGGGGGGTCTACGAGCAGTACTTC
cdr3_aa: CASSHYSGGVYEQYF

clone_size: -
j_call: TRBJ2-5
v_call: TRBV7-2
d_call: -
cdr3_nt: TGTGCCAGCAGCAGAGGGCCTTTCGGCCAGTACTTC
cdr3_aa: CASSRGPFGQYF

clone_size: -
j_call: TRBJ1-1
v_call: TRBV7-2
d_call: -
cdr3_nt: TGTGCCAGCAGCCCTGCGAGAGAAGCTTTCTTT
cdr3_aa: CASSPAREAFF

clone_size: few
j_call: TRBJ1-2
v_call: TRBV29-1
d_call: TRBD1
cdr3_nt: TGCAGCGCCTCAGGACAGGGTTTGAATGGCTACACCTTC
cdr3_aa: CSASGQGLNGYTF

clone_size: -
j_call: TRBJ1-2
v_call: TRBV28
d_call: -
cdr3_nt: TGTGCCAGCAGCTTACAACAGGCGTACTATGGCTACACCTTC
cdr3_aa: CASSLQQAYYGYTF

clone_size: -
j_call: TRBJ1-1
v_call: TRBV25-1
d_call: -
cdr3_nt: TGTGCCAGCAGTGACACTAAAGGAGGAGACACTGAAGCTTTCTTT
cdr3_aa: CASSDTKGGDTEAFF

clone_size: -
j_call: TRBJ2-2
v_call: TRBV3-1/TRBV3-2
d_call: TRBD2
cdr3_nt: TGTGCCAGCAGCCAAGTATGGGGACTAGCGGGGCCCGGGGAGCTGTTTTTT
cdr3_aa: CASSQVWGLAGPGELFF

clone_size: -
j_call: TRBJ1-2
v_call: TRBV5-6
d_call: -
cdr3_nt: TGTGCCAGCAGCTTGGCTAATGGCTACACCTTC
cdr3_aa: CASSLANGYTF

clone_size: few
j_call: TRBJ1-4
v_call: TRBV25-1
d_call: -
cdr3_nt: TGTGCCAGCAGTGAACGGGGGGGACTATACAATGAAAAACTGTTTTTT
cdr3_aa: CASSERGGLYNEKLFF

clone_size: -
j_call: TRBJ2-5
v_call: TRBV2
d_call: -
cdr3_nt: TGTGCCAGCAGTGAGTACATCCAAGAGATAACCCAGTACTTC
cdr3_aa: CASSEYIQEITQYF

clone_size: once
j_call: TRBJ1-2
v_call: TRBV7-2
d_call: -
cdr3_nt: TGTGCCAGCAGCTATGGGTGGGTTAACTATGGCTACACCTTC
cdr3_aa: CASSYGWVNYGYTF

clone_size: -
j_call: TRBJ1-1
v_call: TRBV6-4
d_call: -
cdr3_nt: TGTGCCAGCAGCCCTGGGGGGACTGAAGCTTTCTTT
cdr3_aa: CASSPGGTEAFF

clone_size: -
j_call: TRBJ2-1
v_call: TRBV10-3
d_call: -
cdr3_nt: TGTGCCATCAGTTTTATAGGCTCCTACAATGAGCAGTTCTTC
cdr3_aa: CAISFIGSYNEQFF

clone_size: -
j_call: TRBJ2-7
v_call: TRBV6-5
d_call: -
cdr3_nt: TGTGCCAGCAGTTACTCCCCCTCACGCGAGCAGTACTTC
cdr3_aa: CASSYSPSREQYF